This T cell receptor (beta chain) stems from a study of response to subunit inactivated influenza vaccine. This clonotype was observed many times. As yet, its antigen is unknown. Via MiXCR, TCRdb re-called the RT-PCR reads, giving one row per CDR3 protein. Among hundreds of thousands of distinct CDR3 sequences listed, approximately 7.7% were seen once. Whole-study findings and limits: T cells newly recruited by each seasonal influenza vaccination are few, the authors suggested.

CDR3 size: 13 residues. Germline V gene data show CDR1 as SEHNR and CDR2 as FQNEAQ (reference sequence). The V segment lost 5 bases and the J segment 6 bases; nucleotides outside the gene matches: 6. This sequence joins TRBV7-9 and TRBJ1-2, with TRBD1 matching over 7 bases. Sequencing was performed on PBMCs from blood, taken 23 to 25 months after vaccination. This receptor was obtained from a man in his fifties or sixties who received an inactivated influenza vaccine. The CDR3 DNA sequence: TGTGCCAGCAGCCGACAGGGTCCCGATGGCTACACCTTC. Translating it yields CASSRQGPDGYTF.